This T cell receptor beta chain was recovered during a study of T cells in Graves' hyperthyroidism and ophthalmopathy. Study-level background: At the time of initial diagnosis and before any treatment, peripheral blood was collected.

Only a few counts were recorded for this clonotype. Diagnoses were made from clinical symptoms, serum measures (thyroxine and TRAb), thyroid ultrasound and orbital computed tomography. Trimming removed 5 bases at V and 5 bases at J, with 14 bases between. This CDR3 is built from 14 residues. From germline, CDR1 is LGHDT and CDR2 YNNKEL (reference sequence). Regions amplified from RNA transcripts were the TCR beta CDR3 regions. TCR CDR3 underwent first-round RT-PCR with the HTBI primer set. Via MiXCR, TCRdb re-called the multiplex PCR reads, giving one row per CDR3 protein. The data contain about half a million distinct CDR3 sequences, approximately 23% of them seen just once; the ten biggest clones take up 45% to 55%.

The V gene is TRBV3-1, the J gene TRBJ2-3; D remains unclear. The TCR originated in an older woman with Graves' ophthalmopathy. The sequenced sample consisted of blood. For the CDR3, the DNA is TGTGCCAGCAGCAACGGACCGCCAGGAGATACGCAGTATTTT. This translates into CASSNGPPGDTQYF.